Shown below are 5 T cell receptor beta chains from a single sample sequenced in a study of cytotoxic CD8 clonotypes in ibrutinib-treated CLL. Measured with immunoSEQ multiplex PCR; TCRdb has only the in-frame clones, and not every one. The profile covers about 97,000 clones, with roughly 80% appearing a single time and under 30% taken by the ten largest. The starting material was PBMCs, obtained after 24 months of ibrutinib treatment. The receptors come from a human donor with chronic lymphocytic leukemia.

The V call is TRBV27, the J call TRBJ2-3, with D maybe TRBD1 (6 bases). The ends were cut back, 5 bases at V and 2 bases at J, with 17 bases in the middle. This CDR3 region has 16 residues. Germline V gene sequence: CDR1 MNHEY, CDR2 SMNVEV (reference sequence). The CDR3 reads CASSRLSGHYTDTQYF. As DNA, the CDR3 is TGTGCCAGCAGTCGCCTATCGGGACACTACACAGATACGCAGTATTTT.

The chain has TRBV5-5 and TRBJ1-2; a possible D gene is TRBD1 (6 bases). V lost 0 bases and J lost 4, with 16 bases in between. Germline lookup yields CDR1 SGHKS and CDR2 YYEKEE (reference sequence). CDR3 length: 16 residues. CDR3 amino acids: CASSLGTRGQIYGYTF. The CDR3 DNA is TGTGCCAGCAGCTTGGGGACACGGGGGCAAATCTATGGCTACACCTTC.

The chain carries TRBV29-1 and TRBJ1-5; D call uncertain. CDR3 length: 17 residues. The V gene's germline CDR1 is SQVTM and CDR2 ANQGSEA. The CDR3 coding sequence is TGCAGGAAGAGCCGGCAGGAAAGGTGGGCGTGCAATCAGCCCCAGCATTTT. Translation: CRKSRQERWACNQPQHF.

This clone was seen a single time. In DNA form, the CDR3 reads TGTGCCAGCAGTTTGGTTACAGGGATGTCCTACGAGCAGTACTTC. Protein: CASSLVTGMSYEQYF. The gene calls are TRBV28 and TRBJ2-7; maybe TRBD1 (6 bases). CDR3 length equals 15 residues. V was pared by 3 bases and J by 1 base, with 13 bases between. Germline V gene sequence: CDR1 MDHEN, CDR2 SYDVKM.

The genes are TRBV29-1 and TRBJ2-7; 14 positions agree with TRBD2. Per germline, CDR1 SQVTM and CDR2 ANQGSEA. The CDR3 covers 14 residues. The V and J ends lost 6 bases and 4 bases, in that order; junction bases with no gene match: 5. The CDR3 here is CSVGGLAGVYEQYF. The CDR3, as DNA: TGCAGCGTGGGGGGACTAGCGGGAGTGTACGAGCAGTACTTC.